A single sample gave rise to the 9 T cell receptor beta chains below, sequenced in a study of control samples from healthy donors and cancer patients. Produced via immunoSEQ multiplex PCR; TCRdb's table is partial and in-frame only. This sample has about 150,000 clones, with 75% to 90% found just once. Sequences were obtained from blood. All receptors derive from a man aged 25-40 years in good health.

V and J are TRBV18 and TRBJ1-1; maybe TRBD1 (6 bases). This CDR3 is built from 17 residues. CDR1 and CDR2 from the germline V gene are KGHSH and LQKENI. V lost 3 bases and J lost 2, with 19 bases in between. CDR3 DNA: TGTGCCAGCTCACCTTCAAGATCGACAGGCGCCAACACTGAAGCTTTCTTT. Its protein product is CASSPSRSTGANTEAFF.

The V and J genes are TRBV19 and TRBJ1-5; TRBD1 might be the D (6 bases). The CDR3 consists of 18 residues. Germline values: CDR1 LNHDA, CDR2 SQIVND (reference sequence). V was shortened by 9 bases and J by 2 bases, with 26 bases between the two germline ends. Here the CDR3 reads CASRKGGRRLIGNQPQHF. The CDR3 DNA follows: TGTGCCAGCCGGAAGGGGGGAAGGAGGTTAATCGGCAATCAGCCCCAGCATTTT.

This rearrangement joins TRBV9 to TRBJ2-7; weak D call: TRBD1 (5 bases). Trimming took off 4 bases at V and 1 base at J, with 15 bases between the two ends. The CDR3 sequence is 15 residues long. Germline V gene lookup returns CDR1 SGDLS and CDR2 YYNGEE. The CDR3 coding sequence is TGTGCCAGCAGCCAAAGTCCGACAGAATCCTACGAGCAGTACTTC. Translated: CASSQSPTESYEQYF.

The chain couples TRBV3-1 (or the pseudogene TRBV3-2) to TRBJ1-5; D remains unclear. V was cut by 0 bases and J by 7 bases, with 4 bases left in between. The CDR3 spans 12 residues. In germline, CDR1 is LGHDT, CDR2 YNNKEL (reference sequence). This CDR3 is CASSQDGQPQHF. The CDR3 DNA sequence: TGTGCCAGCAGCCAAGACGGCCAGCCCCAGCATTTT.

This chain connects TRBV24-1 to TRBJ2-3; perhaps TRBD1 as D (5 bases). Germline CDR1 is KGHDR and CDR2 is SFDVKD. The V and J ends lost 2 bases and 5 bases respectively, with 13 bases between them. This CDR3 is built from 15 residues. CDR3 in amino acids: CATSDYRTLIDTQYF. For the CDR3, the DNA is TGTGCCACCAGTGATTACAGGACCCTAATAGATACGCAGTATTTT.

The count of this clone is one. The chain joins TRBV7-3 to TRBJ2-5, with TRBD1 matching 9 bases. This CDR3 is 13 amino acids long. The junction had 3 bases not matched to a gene; V was cut back by 5 bases and J by 5 bases. Germline V CDR1 and CDR2: SGHTA, FQGTGA. The CDR3 DNA is TGTGCCAGCAGCAGGACAGGGGTGGAGACCCAGTACTTC. It is translated as CASSRTGVETQYF.

The rearrangement links TRBV19 to TRBJ1-3; TRBD1 agrees at 11 bases. The CDR3 has 21 amino acids. Germline V CDR1 and CDR2: LNHDA, SQIVND (reference sequence). V lost 7 bases, J lost 0 bases, and 20 bases stayed unmatched. CDR3 sequence: CASIGGQGAFFPTSSGNTIYF. DNA of the CDR3: TGTGCCAGTATTGGCGGACAGGGGGCTTTTTTTCCTACAAGCTCTGGAAACACCATATATTTT.

This chain links TRBV12-5 with TRBJ1-3; 8 bases are a match to TRBD1. There are 15 residues in the CDR3. V shed 6 bases, J shed 0 bases, and the junction held 4 bases outside the gene matches. Germline CDR1 LGHNT, CDR2 FRNRAP. The CDR3 nucleotides read TGTGCTAGTGGGGGGACAGGTAACTCTGGAAACACCATATATTTT. As protein: CASGGTGNSGNTIYF.

The V and J genes are TRBV27 and TRBJ2-7; 8 bases match TRBD1. The length of the CDR3 is 14 residues. Unmatched junction bases numbered 8, after V lost 4 bases and J lost 6 bases. Germline V gene sequence: CDR1 MNHEY, CDR2 SMNVEV (reference sequence). CDR3 sequence: CASSYPGQGSEQYF. The CDR3 coding sequence is TGTGCCAGCAGTTACCCCGGACAGGGAAGCGAGCAGTACTTC.